This T cell receptor (beta chain) was recorded in a study of brain metastases from non-small cell lung cancer. Comments on this clone: The antigen remains unidentified.

Germline loops: CDR1 LGHDT, CDR2 YNNKEL (reference sequence). J was trimmed by 7 bases and V by 4 bases; bases with no gene match: 3. The CDR3 loop spans 12 amino acids. General study findings and limits: Expanded T-cell clones appeared in 64% of brain metastases over primaries.

Method: immunoSEQ multiplex PCR; TCRdb's copy keeps in-frame clones and lacks some. There are several thousand clones in the sample; 86% occur only once, and approximately 6.5% lies in the top ten. This chain connects TRBV3-1 (or the pseudogene TRBV3-2) to TRBJ1-2; 7 positions match TRBD1. The receptor was isolated from a donor aged 40 or older with non-small cell lung cancer. Input material: primary lung tumor tissue. The CDR3 loop is CASSRTGGGYTF. The DNA for the CDR3 is TGTGCCAGCAGCCGGACAGGAGGTGGCTACACCTTC.